These T cell receptor beta chains were read from a single sample in a study of CD8+ T cells in alopecia areata. The data were produced by immunoSEQ multiplex PCR, yet TCRdb's version contains in-frame clones alone and is incomplete. Of approximately 61,000 clones listed, 96% were seen once; the top ten hold about a quarter. Material: CD8+ T cells sorted from blood, obtained at week 0. These receptors were taken from a human donor with alopecia areata. CDR3s include the opening cysteine and the closing phenylalanine or tryptophan. A D gene is named only where the DNA matches it firmly. Only some rows state a clone size, as once, few, many or a class for expanded clones.

J | D | V | size | CDR3 | DNA
TRBJ2-2 | TRBD2 | TRBV7-8 | - | CASSQLAGGRGPGELFF | TGTGCCAGCAGCCAACTAGCGGGGGGGCGGGGCCCCGGGGAGCTGTTTTTT
TRBJ1-1 | TRBD1 | TRBV7-9 | - | CASSSSKGQGFVGPEAFF | TGTGCCAGCAGCTCGTCCAAGGGACAGGGGTTCGTAGGTCCTGAAGCTTTCTTT
TRBJ1-1 | - | TRBV11-1 | - | CASSFYRVGVGDTEAFF | TGTGCCAGCAGCTTCTACAGGGTAGGCGTCGGGGACACTGAAGCTTTCTTT
TRBJ1-6 | - | TRBV19 | once | CASSSGLDYNSPLHF | TGTGCCAGTAGTAGTGGACTGGATTATAATTCACCCCTCCACTTT
TRBJ2-7 | TRBD1 | TRBV27 | - | CASSLIRTGSAEQYF | TGTGCCAGCAGTTTAATACGGACAGGGTCCGCCGAGCAGTACTTC
TRBJ1-1 | - | TRBV5-5 | - | CASSLGFFPTTEAFF | TGTGCCAGCAGCTTGGGGTTCTTTCCGACCACTGAAGCTTTCTTT
TRBJ1-6 | - | TRBV19 | - | CASSSPDGRANSPLHF | TGTGCCAGTAGTTCACCGGACGGGAGAGCAAATTCACCCCTCCACTTT
TRBJ2-1 | TRBD2 | TRBV7-2 | - | CASSLGLAGGNEQFF | TGTGCCAGCAGCTTGGGGCTAGCGGGGGGTAATGAGCAGTTCTTC
TRBJ2-1 | TRBD2 | TRBV7-9 | - | CASSRLAGGQEQFF | TGTGCCAGCAGTCGGCTAGCGGGGGGTCAAGAGCAGTTCTTC
TRBJ2-3 | - | TRBV7-2 | - | CALSLGAASTDTQYF | TGTGCCCTCAGCTTAGGGGCAGCTAGCACAGATACGCAGTATTTT
TRBJ2-1 | - | TRBV7-2 | - | CASSFTISYNEQFF | TGTGCCAGCAGCTTCACTATCTCCTACAATGAGCAGTTCTTC
TRBJ2-7 | TRBD1 | TRBV5-1 | - | CASSLSGGDTGEQYF | TGCGCCAGCAGCTTGTCAGGGGGCGACACGGGAGAGCAGTACTTC
TRBJ2-7 | - | TRBV10-2 | - | CASSEVRSGEQYF | TGCGCCAGCAGTGAGGTCAGGTCAGGCGAGCAGTACTTC
TRBJ2-7 | - | TRBV13 | once | CASSPDRSYEQYF | TGTGCCAGCAGCCCCGACAGGAGTTACGAGCAGTACTTC
TRBJ1-3 | - | TRBV6-6 | once | CASSPGGWSGNTIYF | TGTGCCAGCAGTCCGGGGGGGTGGTCTGGAAACACCATATATTTT
TRBJ2-2 | TRBD1 | TRBV14 | - | CASSVGTGYTGELFF | TGTGCCAGCAGTGTCGGGACAGGGTACACCGGGGAGCTGTTTTTT
TRBJ2-7 | - | TRBV30 | - | CAWAIRIGHEQYF | TGTGCCTGGGCGATCCGGATAGGGCACGAGCAGTACTTC
TRBJ2-7 | TRBD1 | TRBV4-2 | - | CASSQETGELGEQYF | TGTGCCAGCAGCCAAGAGACAGGGGAGTTAGGCGAGCAGTACTTC
TRBJ2-5 | TRBD1 | TRBV6-5 | once | CASSGYLTGGGTQYF | TGTGCCAGCAGTGGGTACCTGACAGGGGGCGGGACCCAGTACTTC
TRBJ1-4 | - | TRBV6-5 | - | CASSWDSEKLFF | TGTGCCAGCAGTTGGGACTCAGAAAAACTGTTTTTT
TRBJ1-2 | - | TRBV7-2 | - | CASSSIPRHGDYGYTF | TGTGCCAGCAGCTCCATCCCACGACATGGGGACTATGGCTACACCTTC
TRBJ2-1 | TRBD2 | TRBV5-1 | - | CASSGGDYGGNEQFF | TGCGCCAGCAGCGGTGGGGACTATGGTGGGAATGAGCAGTTCTTC
TRBJ1-1 | TRBD1 | TRBV7-9 | - | CASSLVGTGSPNTEAFF | TGTGCCAGCAGCTTAGTGGGGACAGGGAGCCCGAACACTGAAGCTTTCTTT
TRBJ2-1 | - | TRBV7-6 | few | CASSLDGLLNEQFF | TGTGCCAGCAGCTTAGACGGACTACTCAATGAGCAGTTCTTC
TRBJ2-3 | - | TRBV5-1 | - | CASSVGRGTDTQYF | TGCGCCAGCAGCGTCGGAAGGGGCACAGATACGCAGTATTTT
TRBJ2-5 | - | TRBV4-2 | - | CASSQARTRQETQYF | TGTGCCAGCAGCCAAGCCAGGACTCGGCAAGAGACCCAGTACTTC
TRBJ2-1 | TRBD1 | TRBV10-3 | - | CAISESGTGYEQFF | TGTGCCATCAGTGAGTCAGGGACAGGCTATGAGCAGTTCTTC
TRBJ2-1 | - | TRBV25-1 | - | CASSPTFYNEQFF | TGTGCCAGCAGTCCGACTTTCTACAATGAGCAGTTCTTC
TRBJ1-4 | - | TRBV7-9 | - | CASSLSLSYGYNEKLFF | TGTGCCAGCAGCTTAAGTCTCTCGTATGGGTACAATGAAAAACTGTTTTTT
TRBJ2-1 | TRBD1 | TRBV6-5 | - | CASRLTGQGIEQFF | TGTGCCAGCAGACTCACGGGACAGGGGATTGAGCAGTTCTTC
TRBJ2-5 | - | TRBV2 | - | CASVPGTQETQYF | TGTGCCAGTGTACCGGGGACCCAAGAGACCCAGTACTTC
TRBJ2-5 | TRBD1 | TRBV4-2 | - | CASSPRDRGTETQYF | TGTGCCAGCAGCCCCCGGGACAGGGGGACAGAGACCCAGTACTTC
TRBJ2-3 | - | TRBV10-3 | - | CAISVADTQYF | TGTGCCATCAGTGTGGCAGATACGCAGTATTTT
TRBJ2-7 | - | TRBV29-1 | - | CSVEEGKGYEQYF | TGCAGCGTTGAAGAAGGAAAGGGTTACGAGCAGTACTTC
TRBJ2-5 | - | TRBV27 | - | CASSHGETQYF | TGTGCCAGCAGTCACGGGGAGACCCAGTACTTC
TRBJ2-7 | TRBD1 | TRBV2 | - | CAIERTGQPYEQYF | TGTGCCATAGAACGGACGGGACAGCCTTACGAGCAGTACTTC
TRBJ2-5 | TRBD1 | TRBV27 | - | CASSVDRGETQYF | TGTGCCAGCAGTGTGGACAGGGGGGAGACCCAGTACTTC
TRBJ1-2 | TRBD1 | TRBV5-1 | - | CASSVSGTGAYGYTF | TGCGCCAGCAGCGTCTCCGGGACAGGGGCCTATGGCTACACCTTC
TRBJ2-2 | TRBD1 | TRBV6-1 | - | CATEIGTGETGELFF | TGTGCCACCGAGATAGGGACAGGGGAGACCGGGGAGCTGTTTTTT
TRBJ2-1 | TRBD1 | TRBV23-1 | - | CASRMGQGKTYNEQFF | TGCGCCAGCAGGATGGGACAGGGTAAAACCTACAATGAGCAGTTCTTC
TRBJ2-7 | - | TRBV9 | - | CASSGKGEQYF | TGTGCCAGCAGCGGGAAGGGGGAGCAGTACTTC
TRBJ2-2 | TRBD1 | TRBV15 | few | CATSRAGGNTGELFF | TGTGCCACCAGCAGAGCAGGGGGCAACACCGGGGAGCTGTTTTTT
TRBJ2-5 | - | TRBV19 | - | CAGRGSIVDQEETQYF | TGTGCCGGTCGGGGTTCCATAGTCGACCAGGAAGAGACCCAGTACTTC
TRBJ1-1 | TRBD1 | TRBV4-3 | - | CASSQDRTGMNTEAFF | TGCGCCAGCAGCCAAGATAGGACAGGGATGAACACTGAAGCTTTCTTT
TRBJ2-1 | TRBD2 | TRBV29-1 | - | CSVEGLAGDNEQFF | TGCAGCGTTGAAGGGCTAGCGGGGGATAATGAGCAGTTCTTC